The rows below give T cell receptor beta chains drawn from one sample of a study of blood T cell repertoires in COVID-19. Libraries were prepared by immunoSEQ multiplex PCR; TCRdb keeps only in-frame clonotypes and omits some of them. The repertoire holds approximately 300,000 clones, more than 70% seen once, with under 8% in the top ten. The specimen was peripheral blood. These receptor sequences come from a young man who had recovered from COVID-19. CDR3s include the opening cysteine and the closing phenylalanine or tryptophan. The D gene is left open where the match is weak. Some rows mark clone size as missing; the rest say once, few, many or name a class of expanded clone.

v_call	j_call	d_call	clone_size	cdr3_nt	cdr3_aa
TRBV2	TRBJ2-1	-	once	TGTGCCAGCACCCTAGACAGGTCTTACAATGAGCAGTTCTTC	CASTLDRSYNEQFF
TRBV4-3	TRBJ1-1	-	-	TGCGCCAGCAGCCAAGATGGGCAGGACACTGAAGCTTTCTTT	CASSQDGQDTEAFF
TRBV10-3	TRBJ1-6	-	-	TGTGCCATCAGTGGAGACAATAATTCACCCCTCCACTTT	CAISGDNNSPLHF
TRBV29-1	TRBJ2-7	-	-	TGCAGCGTCCAGTCGGCAGGGGCCTACGAGCAGTACTTC	CSVQSAGAYEQYF
TRBV27	TRBJ1-1	TRBD1	-	TGTGCCAGCAGTTTGCGTGCAGGGGGGAACACTGAAGCTTTCTTT	CASSLRAGGNTEAFF
TRBV5-8	TRBJ1-4	TRBD1	-	TGTGCCAGCAGCCTAGGGACAGGGGATGAAAAACTGTTTTTT	CASSLGTGDEKLFF
TRBV11-2	TRBJ2-5	-	-	TGTGCCAGCAGCCCCGGACAGACCGGGACCCAGTACTTC	CASSPGQTGTQYF
TRBV6-1	TRBJ2-7	TRBD2	-	TGTGCCAGCAGTGATATTGCGGGAGCGTCCTACGAGCAGTACTTC	CASSDIAGASYEQYF
TRBV5-1	TRBJ2-7	TRBD1	-	TGCGCCAGCAGCTGGGGACAGGGGCGATCCTACGAGCAGTACTTC	CASSWGQGRSYEQYF
TRBV7-9	TRBJ2-1	TRBD2	-	TGTGCCAGCAGCCCCTCTGCGGGAGCCTTTTTTTTGATCTTC	CASSPSAGAFFLIF
TRBV6-2/TRBV6-3	TRBJ2-3	TRBD1	-	TGTGCCAGCAGCCCTTCTCCCTACAGGGGTGGCACAGATACGCAGTATTTT	CASSPSPYRGGTDTQYF
TRBV27	TRBJ1-1	-	-	TGTGCCAGCAGTTATAGGGGGTTGAACACTGAAGCTTTCTTT	CASSYRGLNTEAFF
TRBV12-1	TRBJ2-2	-	few	TGTGCCAGCAGCCCCTCCGGGACTAGCGGGAGCGGATGCACCGGGGAGCTGTTTTTT	CASSPSGTSGSGCTGELFF
TRBV9	TRBJ1-2	-	-	TGTGCCAGCAGCGTAGGGGAGGGGGACGGCTACACCTTC	CASSVGEGDGYTF
TRBV23-1	TRBJ2-3	-	once	TGCGCCAGCAGTCGGGGTAGCGCGAGCACAGATACGCAGTATTTT	CASSRGSASTDTQYF
TRBV9	TRBJ1-1	TRBD1	-	TGTGCCAGCAGCGTCGTCGTGGGACAGACTGAAGCTTTCTTT	CASSVVVGQTEAFF
TRBV6-5	TRBJ1-4	-	-	TGTGCCAGCAGTCCTTACCGCAGGGCCAGTGAAAAACTGTTTTTT	CASSPYRRASEKLFF
TRBV19	TRBJ1-1	-	-	TGTGCCAGTAGTATCAGGGAAGAAGCTTTCTTT	CASSIREEAFF
TRBV3-1/TRBV3-2	TRBJ2-7	-	once	TGTGCCAGCAGCCCCGGGACTTATCAGTACGAGCAGTACTTC	CASSPGTYQYEQYF
TRBV6-5	TRBJ1-6	-	-	TGTGCCAGCAGGCCTGTACAGGCCTATAATTCACCCCTCCACTTT	CASRPVQAYNSPLHF
TRBV25-1	TRBJ1-2	-	once	TGTGCCAGCAGTGACATTAACTATGGCTACACCTTC	CASSDINYGYTF
TRBV6-5	TRBJ2-7	-	-	TGTGCCAGCAGTTACTCATCTAGCTACGAGCAGTACTTC	CASSYSSSYEQYF
TRBV11-2	TRBJ2-1	-	-	TGTGCCAGCAGCTTAGGTGGCCGGAGTGAGCAGTTCTTC	CASSLGGRSEQFF
TRBV25-1	TRBJ2-7	TRBD1	-	TGTGCCAGCAGTGACTGGGACAGGTCTTACGAGCAGTACTTC	CASSDWDRSYEQYF
TRBV6-5	TRBJ2-1	TRBD2	-	TGTGCCAGCAGTCCCATGGCGGGGGGGCCCGATGAGCAGTTCTTC	CASSPMAGGPDEQFF
TRBV6-5	TRBJ1-1	-	-	TGTGCCAGCAGCTTAGGACAGAACACTGAAGCTTTCTTT	CASSLGQNTEAFF
TRBV19	TRBJ2-1	-	-	TGTGCCAGTAGCCTCCTTGGGGAGAGGAGTGTGAATGAGCAGTTCTTC	CASSLLGERSVNEQFF
TRBV29-1	TRBJ1-1	-	-	TGCAGCGTTGATGGCCCGAGGGGGGGGAACACTGAAGCTTTCTTT	CSVDGPRGGNTEAFF
TRBV5-1	TRBJ2-3	TRBD1	-	TGCGCCAGCAGCATAGGACAGGGGAAGACAGATACGCAGTATTTT	CASSIGQGKTDTQYF
TRBV5-1	TRBJ2-5	TRBD1	-	TGCGCCAGCAGCTTCCAGGGGGCAGAGACCCAGTACTTC	CASSFQGAETQYF
TRBV7-2	TRBJ1-5	TRBD1	-	TGTGCCAGCAGCTTTATGGGACAGCCCAATCAGCCCCAGCATTTT	CASSFMGQPNQPQHF
TRBV6-6	TRBJ2-1	-	-	TGTGCCAGCAATCCAGCGGGCCCACTCTACAATGAGCAGTTCTTC	CASNPAGPLYNEQFF
TRBV9	TRBJ1-1	-	-	TGTGCCAGCAGCGTCCAGGGCCGGGAAGCTTTCTTT	CASSVQGREAFF
TRBV12-3/TRBV12-4	TRBJ1-2	TRBD1	once	TGTGCCAGCAGTTTAGGGACAGGGCCTTTCTACACCTTC	CASSLGTGPFYTF
TRBV4-1	TRBJ2-1	TRBD2	-	TGCGCCAGCAGCCAAGTTCGGGCTAGCGGGGGCCAGGGGGAGCAGTTCTTC	CASSQVRASGGQGEQFF
TRBV24-1	TRBJ2-3	TRBD1	-	TGTGCCACCAGTGATCCACAGGGGGCGAGCACAGATACGCAGTATTTT	CATSDPQGASTDTQYF
TRBV25-1	TRBJ2-5	-	-	TGTGCCAGCAGTGAATTGGCCTCCACGACCCAGTACTTC	CASSELASTTQYF
TRBV18	TRBJ1-4	-	-	TGTGCCAGCTCACCAATGGGGGCGGTTAATGAAAAACTGTTTTTT	CASSPMGAVNEKLFF
TRBV5-4	TRBJ2-3	TRBD2	-	TGTGCCAGCAGACCGACTAGCGGGGGGGGGACAGATACGCAGTATTTT	CASRPTSGGGTDTQYF
TRBV3-1/TRBV3-2	TRBJ2-7	TRBD1	-	TGTGCCAGCAGCCGGCCAGGGACAGGCGGGTTCTTCTTGCAGTACTTC	CASSRPGTGGFFLQYF
TRBV10-3	TRBJ1-1	-	-	TGTGCCATCAGTGAGTCGGGAACAGGTTCAGGAGCTTTCTTT	CAISESGTGSGAFF
TRBV7-9	TRBJ2-1	-	-	TGTGCCAGCAGCCCTGCCGCCGTCACAGACAATGAGCAGTTCTTC	CASSPAAVTDNEQFF
TRBV28	TRBJ1-2	-	-	TGTGCCAGCAGTTTTTTCGGGGGGGGTGGCTACACCTTC	CASSFFGGGGYTF
TRBV10-3	TRBJ1-2	TRBD1	-	TGTGCCATCAGTCGGACAGGAAGCTATGGCTACACCTTC	CAISRTGSYGYTF
TRBV10-3	TRBJ1-1	-	few	TGTGCCATCAGTGTGGAGGAGTATACTGAAGCTTTCTTT	CAISVEEYTEAFF
TRBV5-4	TRBJ2-7	TRBD2	-	TGTGCCAGCAGCTGGACTAGCGGGAGTTCCTACGAGCAGTACTTC	CASSWTSGSSYEQYF